The 5 T cell receptor beta chains below come from one sample, sequenced in a study of OX40 agonist ivuxolimab in advanced cancers. Measured with immunoSEQ multiplex PCR; TCRdb has only the in-frame clones, and not every one. In the table there are fewer than 30,000 clones, roughly 70% of which are singletons. The material was CD4+ or CD8+ T cells sorted from blood, obtained in a trial of the OX40 agonist ivuxolimab. These receptors all stem from an adult with an advanced solid tumor such as melanoma, head and neck, liver or kidney cancer.

A few counts support this clone. V gene TRBV6-1 combines with J gene TRBJ1-6; D is ambiguous. The V gene's germline CDR1 is MNHNS and CDR2 SASEGT. V was trimmed by 2 bases and J by 0 bases, leaving 11 bases between them. The CDR3 runs 17 residues. CDR3 bases: TGTGCCAGCAGTGAACTTTTTTCAAGCTCCTATAATTCACCCCTCCACTTT. Protein product: CASSELFSSSYNSPLHF.

The genes are TRBV7-3 and TRBJ2-2, with D perhaps TRBD2 (6 bases). The CDR3 covers 15 residues. Germline values: CDR1 SGHTA, CDR2 FQGTGA. Trimming removed 5 bases at V and 3 bases at J, with 13 bases between. The DNA for the CDR3 is TGTGCCAGCAGCAGAGGAGGGGAGGACACCGGGGAGCTGTTTTTT. Translated: CASSRGGEDTGELFF.

The chain employs TRBV6-1 and TRBJ1-4, with TRBD1 as a possible D gene (6 bases). V was pared by 4 bases and J by 2 bases, with 8 bases between. The germline V gene encodes CDR1 MNHNS and CDR2 SASEGT. The CDR3 sequence is 14 residues long. CDR3 nucleotide sequence: TGTGCCAGCAGTGCACAGGGTACTAATGAAAAACTGTTTTTT. As protein: CASSAQGTNEKLFF.

The rearrangement links TRBV28 to TRBJ1-5; TRBD1 is a possible D gene (5 bases). V was pared by 2 bases and J by 0 bases, with 14 bases between. The CDR3 is 17 amino acids. Germline V gene lookup returns CDR1 MDHEN and CDR2 SYDVKM. As DNA, the CDR3 is TGTGCCAGCAGTTTAGGGACTACCGGGGATAGCAATCAGCCCCAGCATTTT. As protein: CASSLGTTGDSNQPQHF.

The sample holds a few counts of this clone. The rearrangement uses TRBV19 and TRBJ1-1, with unresolved D. With 4 bases removed from V and 0 bases from J, the gap between germline ends came to 6 bases. CDR3 length: 13 amino acids. Germline V gene data show CDR1 as LNHDA and CDR2 as SQIVND (reference sequence). In DNA, the CDR3 is TGTGCCAGTAGTAAGTATTTGAACACTGAAGCTTTCTTT. Translated: CASSKYLNTEAFF.